A single sample is the source of the 4 T cell receptor beta chains below, sequenced in a study of T-cell memory formation after mild COVID-19. One entry per CDR3 protein, called by TCRdb with MiXCR from the 5' RACE reads. Here the sample spans hundreds of thousands of distinct CDR3 sequences, under 20% being singletons. Sequenced material: PBMCs or a T cell subset sorted from them (not recorded which). These receptors originate from an adult woman who had mild COVID-19 (a few samples of this study predate the infection). Cell type and time point are not known.

The chain carries TRBV6-1 and TRBJ1-5; possible D gene TRBD1, 5 bases. The CDR3 length is 14 residues. V shed 8 bases and J shed 3 bases, with 14 bases lying between them. The V gene's germline CDR1 is MNHNS and CDR2 SASEGT. DNA of the CDR3: TGTGCCAGCCGGGACGGTTATTCCAATCAGCCCCAGCATTTT. Translation: CASRDGYSNQPQHF.

The chain joins TRBV5-1 to TRBJ1-1; possibly TRBD1 for D (5 bases). Trimming shortened V by 5 bases and J by 1 base, and 9 bases separated the two germline ends. CDR1 SGHRS and CDR2 YFSETQ come from the germline V gene. The CDR3 sequence is 13 residues long. CDR3 bases: TGCGCCAGCAGATGGGACGGGAACACTGAAGCTTTCTTT. Amino acids: CASRWDGNTEAFF.

The chain is built from TRBV11-1 and TRBJ1-1; TRBD1 matches 8 bases. Looked up from germline, CDR1 is SGHAT and CDR2 is FQDESV (reference sequence). With 5 bases clipped from V and 4 bases from J, the junction kept 9 bases outside the gene matches. The CDR3 runs to 15 residues. CDR3 residues: CASSLQGQGATEAFF. CDR3 bases: TGTGCCAGCAGCCTCCAAGGACAGGGTGCCACTGAAGCTTTCTTT. Together with reference TRBV11-1 and TRBJ1-1, the CDR3 gives the full variable domain: EAEVAQSPRYKITEKSQAVAFWCDPISGHATLYWYRQILGQGPELLVQFQDESVVDDSQLPKDRFSAERLKGVDSTLKIQPAELGDSAMYLCASSLQGQGATEAFFGQGTRLTVV.

V is TRBV4-3 and J is TRBJ1-4, with D unclear. There are 16 residues in the CDR3. Germline CDR1 and CDR2: LGHNA and YSLEER. V lost 7 bases, J lost 0 bases, and 15 bases lay in between. The DNA of the CDR3 is TGCGCCAGCACCACCCCCCCATACTCAACTAATGAAAAACTGTTTTTT. This sequence encodes CASTTPPYSTNEKLFF.